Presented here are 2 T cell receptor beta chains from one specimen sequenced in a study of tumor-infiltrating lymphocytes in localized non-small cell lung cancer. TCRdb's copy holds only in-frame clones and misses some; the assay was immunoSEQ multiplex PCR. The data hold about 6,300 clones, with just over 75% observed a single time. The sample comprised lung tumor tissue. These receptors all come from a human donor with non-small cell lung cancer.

The CDR3, as DNA: TGTGCCACTTCCGGGACAGGAAGATACGAGCAGTACTTC. Translation: CATSGTGRYEQYF. The chain uses TRBV28 and TRBJ2-7; TRBD1 matches 8 bases. Germline V CDR1 and CDR2: MDHEN, SYDVKM. The CDR3 covers 13 residues. Germline trimming cut 10 bases from V and 4 bases from J; bases unmatched to any gene: 9.

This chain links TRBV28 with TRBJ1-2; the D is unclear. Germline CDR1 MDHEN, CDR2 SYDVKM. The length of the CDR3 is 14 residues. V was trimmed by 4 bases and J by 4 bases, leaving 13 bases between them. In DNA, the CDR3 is TGTGCCAGCAGTTCCTCTGACTACGGCTATGGCTACACCTTC. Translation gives CASSSSDYGYGYTF.